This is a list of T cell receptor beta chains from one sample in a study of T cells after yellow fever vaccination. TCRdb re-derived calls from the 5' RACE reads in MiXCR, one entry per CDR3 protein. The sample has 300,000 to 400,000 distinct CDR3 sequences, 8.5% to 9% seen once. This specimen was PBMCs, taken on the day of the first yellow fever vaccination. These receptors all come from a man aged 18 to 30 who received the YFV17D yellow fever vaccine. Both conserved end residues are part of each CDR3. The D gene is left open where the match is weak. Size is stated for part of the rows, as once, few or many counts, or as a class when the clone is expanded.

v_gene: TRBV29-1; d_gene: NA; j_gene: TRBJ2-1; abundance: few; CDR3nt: TGCAGCGTTGAAATGATGGGGGGTGGGGATGAGCAGTTCTTC; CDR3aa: CSVEMMGGGDEQFF
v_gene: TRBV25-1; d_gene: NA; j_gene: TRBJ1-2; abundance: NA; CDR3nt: TGTGCCAGCAGTGAATTCGCCGGGGGAGGCTACACCTTC; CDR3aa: CASSEFAGGGYTF
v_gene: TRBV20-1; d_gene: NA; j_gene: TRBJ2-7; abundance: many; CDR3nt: TGCAGTGCTGTCCCCTGGGGCTTATACGAGCAGTACTTC; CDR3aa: CSAVPWGLYEQYF
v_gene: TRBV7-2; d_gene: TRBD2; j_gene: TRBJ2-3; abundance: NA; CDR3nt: TGTGCCAGCAGCGTAACTAGCGGAAGCACAGATACGCAGTATTTT; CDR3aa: CASSVTSGSTDTQYF
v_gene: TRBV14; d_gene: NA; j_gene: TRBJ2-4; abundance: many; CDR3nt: TGTGCCAGCAGCCAAGATCAGGGCGTTCAGTACTTC; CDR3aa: CASSQDQGVQYF
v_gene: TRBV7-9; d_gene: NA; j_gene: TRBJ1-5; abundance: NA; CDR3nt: TGTGCCAGCAGCCCTGGGACATTTAGCAATCAGCCCCAGCATTTT; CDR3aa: CASSPGTFSNQPQHF
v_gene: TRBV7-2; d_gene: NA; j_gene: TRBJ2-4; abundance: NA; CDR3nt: TGTGCCAGCAGTCATAGCCTATTACTAGCCAAAAACATTCAGTACTTC; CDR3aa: CASSHSLLLAKNIQYF
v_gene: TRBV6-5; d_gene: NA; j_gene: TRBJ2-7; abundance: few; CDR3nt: TGTGCCAGCAGTTACCCCCAGGCAGGGCGCAACGAGCAGTACTTC; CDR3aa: CASSYPQAGRNEQYF
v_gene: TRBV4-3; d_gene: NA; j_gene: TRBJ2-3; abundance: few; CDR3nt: TGCGCCAGCAGCCAAGGTTATAGCACAGATACGCAGTATTTT; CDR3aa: CASSQGYSTDTQYF
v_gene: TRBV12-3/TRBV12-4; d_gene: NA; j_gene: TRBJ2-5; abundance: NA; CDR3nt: TGTGCCAGCAGTTTACGACACCTCGGGGAGACCCAGTACTTC; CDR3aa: CASSLRHLGETQYF
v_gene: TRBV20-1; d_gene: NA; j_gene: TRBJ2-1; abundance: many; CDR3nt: TGCAGTGCTAGAGATCCAGGGATACAGCAGTTCTTC; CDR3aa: CSARDPGIQQFF
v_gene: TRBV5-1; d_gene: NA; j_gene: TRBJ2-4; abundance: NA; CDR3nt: TGCGCCAGCAGCTTCTGGGGAGGCATTCAGTACTTC; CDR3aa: CASSFWGGIQYF
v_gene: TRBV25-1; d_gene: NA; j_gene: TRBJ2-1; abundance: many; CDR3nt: TGTGCCAGCAGTGACGACGGATTCTCCTACAATGAGCAGTTCTTC; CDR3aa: CASSDDGFSYNEQFF
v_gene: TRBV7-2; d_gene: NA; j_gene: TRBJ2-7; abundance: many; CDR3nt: TGTGCCAGCAGCCGAACAGGGAGCTACGAGCAGTACTTC; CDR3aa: CASSRTGSYEQYF
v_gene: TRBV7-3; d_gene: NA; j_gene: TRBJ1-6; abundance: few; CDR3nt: TGTGCCAGCAGCGCACAGGGCTGGGGTAATTCACCCCTCCACTTT; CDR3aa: CASSAQGWGNSPLHF
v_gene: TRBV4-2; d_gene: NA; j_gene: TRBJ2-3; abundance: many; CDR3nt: TGTGCCAGCAGCCAAGCAAGGGGGTATACAGATACGCAGTATTTT; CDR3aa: CASSQARGYTDTQYF
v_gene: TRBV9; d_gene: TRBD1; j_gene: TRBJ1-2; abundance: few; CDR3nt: TGTGCCAGCAGCTTCGAACAGGGGGGCTATGGCTACACCTTC; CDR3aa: CASSFEQGGYGYTF
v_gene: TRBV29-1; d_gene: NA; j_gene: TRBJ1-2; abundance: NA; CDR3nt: TGCAGCGTTGACCTTCGGGGGGCGAAGGTTGATGGCTACACCTTC; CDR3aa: CSVDLRGAKVDGYTF
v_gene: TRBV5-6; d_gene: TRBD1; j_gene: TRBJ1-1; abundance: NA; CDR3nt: TGTGCCAGCAGCACGACAGAGGGACAGCGGAACACTGAAGCTTTCTTT; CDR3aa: CASSTTEGQRNTEAFF
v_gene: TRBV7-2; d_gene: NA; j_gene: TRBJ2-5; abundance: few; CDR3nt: TGTGCCAGCAGTCTCGGGACGTCCGAGGGGGCCCAGTACTTC; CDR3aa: CASSLGTSEGAQYF
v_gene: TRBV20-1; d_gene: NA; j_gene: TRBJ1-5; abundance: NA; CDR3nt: TGCAGTGCTTTCGCCCGCGGGTTGAAGGGAAATAATCAGCCCCAGCATTTT; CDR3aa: CSAFARGLKGNNQPQHF
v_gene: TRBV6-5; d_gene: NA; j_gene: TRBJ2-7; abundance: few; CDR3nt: TGTGCCAGCAGTTACTCGTGGGGGGCCGAGGAGCAGTACTTC; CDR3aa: CASSYSWGAEEQYF
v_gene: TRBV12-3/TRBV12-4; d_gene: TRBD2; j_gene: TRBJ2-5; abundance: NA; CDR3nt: TGTGCCAGCAGTTCCTCAGGGAGCGGGGGGTTCGAGACCCAGTACTTC; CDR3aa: CASSSSGSGGFETQYF
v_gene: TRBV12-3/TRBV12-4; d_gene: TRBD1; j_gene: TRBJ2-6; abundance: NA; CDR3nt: TGTGCCAGCACCTCCGGGACAGGGGTAGTTGGGGCCAACGTCCTGACTTTC; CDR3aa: CASTSGTGVVGANVLTF
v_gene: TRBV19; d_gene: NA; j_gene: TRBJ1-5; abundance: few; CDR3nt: TGTGCCAGCCAGGGGATCGGGTTCGGCAATCAGCCCCAGCATTTT; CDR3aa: CASQGIGFGNQPQHF
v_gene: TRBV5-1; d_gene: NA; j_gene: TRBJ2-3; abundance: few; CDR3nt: TGCGCCAGCGCGACAGACACAGATACGCAGTATTTT; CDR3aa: CASATDTDTQYF
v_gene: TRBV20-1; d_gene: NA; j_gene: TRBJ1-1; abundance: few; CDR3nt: TGCAGTGCTAGAGACCCCAGGGACGGGAACACTGAAGCTTTCTTT; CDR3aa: CSARDPRDGNTEAFF
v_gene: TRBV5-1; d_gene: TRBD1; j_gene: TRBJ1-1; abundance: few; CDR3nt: TGCGCCAGCAGCTTTTCCCCTCCAGGGGGGAACACTGAAGCTTTCTTT; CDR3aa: CASSFSPPGGNTEAFF
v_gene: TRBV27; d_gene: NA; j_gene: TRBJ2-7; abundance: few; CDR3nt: TGTGCCAGCAGTTTATCCGGGGGACTTGCCTACGAGCAGTACTTC; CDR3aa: CASSLSGGLAYEQYF
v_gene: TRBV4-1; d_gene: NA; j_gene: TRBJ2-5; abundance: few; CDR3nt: TGCGCCAGCAGCCATACACGGGACATCGAAGAGACCCAGTACTTC; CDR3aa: CASSHTRDIEETQYF
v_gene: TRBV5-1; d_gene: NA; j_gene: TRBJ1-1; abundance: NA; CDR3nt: TGCGCCAGCAGATCAGAGAGTAACACTGAAGCTTTCTTT; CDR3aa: CASRSESNTEAFF
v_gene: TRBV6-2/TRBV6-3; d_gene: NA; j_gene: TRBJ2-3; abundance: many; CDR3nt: TGTGCCAGCAGTTACGGAGATACGCAGTATTTT; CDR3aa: CASSYGDTQYF
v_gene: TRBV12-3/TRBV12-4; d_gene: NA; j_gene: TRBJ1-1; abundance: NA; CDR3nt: TGTGCCAGCATCCAACGGGGGGGGAACAATGAAGCTTTCTTT; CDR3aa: CASIQRGGNNEAFF
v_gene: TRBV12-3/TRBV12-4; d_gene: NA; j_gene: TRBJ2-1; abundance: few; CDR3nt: TGTGCCAGCAGTTTGTATAAAGGGGCGGATGAGCAGTTCTTC; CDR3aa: CASSLYKGADEQFF
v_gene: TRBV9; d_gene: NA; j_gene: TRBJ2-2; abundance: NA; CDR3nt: TGTGCCAGCAGTGGAGGGGGGCACACCGGGGAGCTGTTTTTT; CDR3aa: CASSGGGHTGELFF
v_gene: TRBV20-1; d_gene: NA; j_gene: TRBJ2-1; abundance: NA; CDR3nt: TGCAGTGGCCCGCGGGCCGGGGACAATGAGCAGTTCTTC; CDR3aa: CSGPRAGDNEQFF
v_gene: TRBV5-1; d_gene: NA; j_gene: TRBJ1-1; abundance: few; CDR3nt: TGCGCCAGCAGCCTACGGGGGGCGTTGACTGAAGCTTTCTTT; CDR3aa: CASSLRGALTEAFF
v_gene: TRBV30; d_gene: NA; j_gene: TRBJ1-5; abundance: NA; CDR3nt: TGTGCCTGGAGTAGGCAGGATGATCAGCCCCAGCATTTT; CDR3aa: CAWSRQDDQPQHF
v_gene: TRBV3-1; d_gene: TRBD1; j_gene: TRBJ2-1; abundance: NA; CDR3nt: TGTGCCAGCAGCCGACCGGGACAGAGCTCCTACAATGAGCAGTTCTTC; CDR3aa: CASSRPGQSSYNEQFF
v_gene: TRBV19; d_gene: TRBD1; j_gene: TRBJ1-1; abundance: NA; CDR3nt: TGTGCCAGTAGTCGACAGGGGGGACACACTGAAGCTTTCTTT; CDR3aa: CASSRQGGHTEAFF
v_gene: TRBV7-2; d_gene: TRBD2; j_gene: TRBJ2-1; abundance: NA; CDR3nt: TGTGCCAGCAGCTTAGGTAGCGGGGGGAACAATGAGCAGTTCTTC; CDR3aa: CASSLGSGGNNEQFF
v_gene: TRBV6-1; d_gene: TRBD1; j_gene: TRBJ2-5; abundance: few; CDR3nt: TGTGCCAGCAGCCTCTTACTAGGGGGCGAGACCCAGTACTTC; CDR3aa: CASSLLLGGETQYF